These T cell receptor beta chains were read from a single sample in a study of graft-versus-host responses after intestinal transplantation. The antigens these receptors bind are not known. Sequenced by immunoSEQ multiplex PCR; TCRdb stores in-frame clones only, minus some. The table includes over 100,000 clones, 90% to 95% detected once. Sample: unstimulated CD8+ T cells sorted from spleen or lymph node cells, taken before transplant. The receptors here all came from a human donor who was the organ donor for an intestinal transplant. Each CDR3 is given with its conserved first and last residue. The order of the fields is V gene, CDR3 protein.

V: TRBV9
CDR3: CASSKTGGSNGELFF

V: TRBV19
CDR3: CASSMVARAFSGANVLTF

V: TRBV19
CDR3: CASRRWAQPQHF

V: TRBV28
CDR3: CASSLPASSYNYGYTF

V: TRBV4-1
CDR3: CASNQGGGSPDTQYF

V: TRBV25-1
CDR3: CASSVGSSGNTIYF

V: TRBV2
CDR3: CASIEQGGNTEAFF

V: TRBV14
CDR3: CARQYEQYF

V: TRBV14
CDR3: CASSQSSGPYNEQFF

V: TRBV30
CDR3: CAWSWLGEQYF

V: TRBV9
CDR3: CASSARDSPYEQYF

V: TRBV27
CDR3: CASTPGQGFNTGELFF

V: TRBV7-9
CDR3: CASSLVRTGYTDTQYF

V: TRBV5-6
CDR3: CASSADRVYNEQFF

V: TRBV4-2
CDR3: CASSQAPPGLFSYEQYF

V: TRBV4-1
CDR3: CASTGSPTSYEQYF

V: TRBV28
CDR3: CASSLVGGRWTDTQYF

V: TRBV4-1
CDR3: CASSQDLGDYGYTF

V: TRBV13
CDR3: CASSLGGAGTEAFF

V: TRBV5-6
CDR3: CASSLAGGYYEQYF

V: TRBV5-1
CDR3: CASSLLDTANEKLFF

V: TRBV30
CDR3: CAWSVGAGAFYGYTF

V: TRBV30
CDR3: CAWRDTQGPYNEQFF

V: TRBV29-1
CDR3: CSVAPNNYEQYF

V: TRBV9
CDR3: CASSDITGGANEQFF

V: TRBV2
CDR3: CASSWTGAEAFF

V: TRBV5-4
CDR3: CASSLVGGEISGNTIYF

V: TRBV9
CDR3: CASRLSGTSTDTQYF

V: TRBV2
CDR3: CASSEEGAKEQYF

V: TRBV4-1
CDR3: CASSQESIQGYTF

V: TRBV27
CDR3: CASSLSVVNTEAFF

V: TRBV5-1
CDR3: CASSPWGLGSPQHF

V: TRBV27
CDR3: CATHGQGYEQYF

V: TRBV28
CDR3: CASSYGGVYSNEQFF

V: TRBV7-9
CDR3: CASNLIKLAGQTQYF

V: TRBV6-6
CDR3: CASVMATGELFF

V: TRBV19
CDR3: CASSIGTGDTEAFF

V: TRBV9
CDR3: CASSVGGNSYNEQFF

V: TRBV28
CDR3: CASSLLSLSNQPQHF

V: TRBV7-2
CDR3: CASSFDVSRMNTEAFF

V: TRBV6-5
CDR3: CASSSSSGSNEQFF

V: TRBV4-1
CDR3: CASSPRTVNQPQHF

V: TRBV29-1
CDR3: CSAPPEAEAFF

V: TRBV5-1
CDR3: CASSSGTGGSWGYTF

V: TRBV27
CDR3: CASVPIPGPPGEQYF

V: TRBV18
CDR3: CASSPPTMADTQYF

V: TRBV9
CDR3: CASSPDRYYGYTF

V: TRBV2
CDR3: CASSEALAGSETQYF

V: TRBV12-5
CDR3: CASALRTGPYNEQFF

V: TRBV9
CDR3: CASSVEVLRSMRYEQYF

V: TRBV5-4
CDR3: CASSFSYSGANVLTF

V: TRBV28
CDR3: CASSVQGWGGELFF

V: TRBV28
CDR3: CASSTKGGSSYEQYF

V: TRBV5-1
CDR3: CASSSTGEFTEAFF

V: TRBV2
CDR3: CASSPQDSYEQYF